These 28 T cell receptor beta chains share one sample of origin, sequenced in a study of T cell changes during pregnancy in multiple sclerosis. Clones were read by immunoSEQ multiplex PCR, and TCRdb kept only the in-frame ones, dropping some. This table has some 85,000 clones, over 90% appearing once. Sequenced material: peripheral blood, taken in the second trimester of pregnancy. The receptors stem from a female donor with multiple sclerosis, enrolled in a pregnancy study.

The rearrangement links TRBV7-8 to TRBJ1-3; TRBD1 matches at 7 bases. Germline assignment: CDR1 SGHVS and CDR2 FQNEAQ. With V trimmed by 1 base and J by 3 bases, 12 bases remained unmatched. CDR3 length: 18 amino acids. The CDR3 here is CASSLEVARGLFGNTIYF. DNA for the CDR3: TGTGCCAGCAGCTTAGAGGTCGCCAGGGGGTTGTTTGGAAACACCATATATTTT.

CDR3 loop: CASSTKWGPAFF. The DNA of the CDR3 is TGTGCCAGCAGCACAAAATGGGGCCCGGCTTTCTTT. J is TRBJ1-1 and V is TRBV7-9; weak D call: TRBD1 (5 bases). Trimming removed 5 bases from V and 11 bases from J, with 15 bases in between. The CDR3 has 12 amino acids. Germline CDR1 reads SEHNR; CDR2 reads FQNEAQ (reference sequence).

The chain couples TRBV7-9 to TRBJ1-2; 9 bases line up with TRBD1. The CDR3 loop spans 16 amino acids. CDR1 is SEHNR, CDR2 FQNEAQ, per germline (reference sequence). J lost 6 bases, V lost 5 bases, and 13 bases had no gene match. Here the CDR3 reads CASSQGPGQGKDGYTF. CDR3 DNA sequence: TGTGCCAGCAGCCAGGGGCCGGGACAGGGAAAGGATGGCTACACCTTC.

CDR3 in amino acids: CASSPRGRSIEQFF. The CDR3 DNA is TGTGCCAGCAGTCCGCGGGGTAGATCTATTGAGCAGTTCTTC. This chain uses TRBV6-5 with TRBJ2-1; D may be TRBD2 (6 bases). With 5 bases removed from V and 9 bases from J, the gap between germline ends came to 17 bases. Germline CDR1 MNHEY, CDR2 SVGAGI. The CDR3 loop spans 14 amino acids.

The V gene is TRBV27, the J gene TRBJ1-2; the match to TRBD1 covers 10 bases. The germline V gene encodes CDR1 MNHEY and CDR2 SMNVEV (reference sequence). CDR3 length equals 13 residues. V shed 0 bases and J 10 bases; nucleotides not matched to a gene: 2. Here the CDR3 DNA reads TGTGCCAGCAGTTTATCGGGACAGGGGTACTACACCTTC. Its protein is CASSLSGQGYYTF.

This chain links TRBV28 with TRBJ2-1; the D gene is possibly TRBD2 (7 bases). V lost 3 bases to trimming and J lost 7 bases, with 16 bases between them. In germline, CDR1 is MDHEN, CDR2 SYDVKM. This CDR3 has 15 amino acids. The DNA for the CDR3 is TGTGCCAGCAGTTTTAGGGGGACTAAACGGAATGAGCAGTTCTTC. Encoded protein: CASSFRGTKRNEQFF.

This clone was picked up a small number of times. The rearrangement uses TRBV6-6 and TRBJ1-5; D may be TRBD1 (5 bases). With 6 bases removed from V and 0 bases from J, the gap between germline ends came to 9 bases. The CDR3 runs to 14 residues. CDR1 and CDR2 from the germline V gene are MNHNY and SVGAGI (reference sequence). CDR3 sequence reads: CASRRGPSNQPQHF. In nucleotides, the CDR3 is TGTGCCAGCAGAAGGGGCCCTAGCAATCAGCCCCAGCATTTT.

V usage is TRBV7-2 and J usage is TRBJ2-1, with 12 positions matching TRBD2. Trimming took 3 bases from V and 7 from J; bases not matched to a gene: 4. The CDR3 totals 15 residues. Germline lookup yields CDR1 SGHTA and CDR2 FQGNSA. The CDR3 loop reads CASSFTLAGGNEQFF. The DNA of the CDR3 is TGTGCCAGCAGCTTTACTCTAGCGGGAGGGAATGAGCAGTTCTTC.

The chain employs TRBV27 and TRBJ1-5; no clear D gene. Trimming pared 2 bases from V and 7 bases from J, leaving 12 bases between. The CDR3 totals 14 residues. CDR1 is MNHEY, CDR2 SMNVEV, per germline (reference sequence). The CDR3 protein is CASSLRQVGQPQHF. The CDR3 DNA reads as TGTGCCAGCAGTTTAAGGCAGGTCGGACAGCCCCAGCATTTT.

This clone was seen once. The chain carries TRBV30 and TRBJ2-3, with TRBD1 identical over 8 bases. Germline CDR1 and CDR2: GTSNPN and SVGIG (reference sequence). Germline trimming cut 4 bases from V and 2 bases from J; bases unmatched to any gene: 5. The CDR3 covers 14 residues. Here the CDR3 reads CAWKYQGATDTQYF. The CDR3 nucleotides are TGTGCCTGGAAGTATCAGGGGGCCACAGATACGCAGTATTTT.

The CDR3 coding sequence is TGTGCTAGTGGTTTAGGACAGTCTAGCACAGATACGCAGTATTTT. Its translation: CASGLGQSSTDTQYF. The chain employs TRBV12-5 and TRBJ2-3; D might be TRBD1 (6 bases). The V end was cut by 3 bases, the J end by 0 bases, with 10 bases between. Germline-derived CDR1 and CDR2 are LGHNT and FRNRAP. The CDR3 covers 15 residues.

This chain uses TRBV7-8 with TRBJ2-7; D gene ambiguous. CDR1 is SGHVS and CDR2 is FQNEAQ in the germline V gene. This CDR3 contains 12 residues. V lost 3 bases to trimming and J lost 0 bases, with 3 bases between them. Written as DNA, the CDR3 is TGTGCCAGCAGCTTCGTCTCCTACGAGCAGTACTTC. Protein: CASSFVSYEQYF.

DNA for the CDR3: TGTGCCAGCAGTTCGGGACAGCAGAACACTGAAGCTTTCTTT. Its protein product is CASSSGQQNTEAFF. The chain is built from TRBV27 and TRBJ1-1; TRBD1 aligns across 7 bases. V lost 4 bases and J lost 1; bases outside the gene matches: 3. The CDR3 length is 14 residues. CDR1 and CDR2 from the germline V gene are MNHEY and SMNVEV (reference sequence).

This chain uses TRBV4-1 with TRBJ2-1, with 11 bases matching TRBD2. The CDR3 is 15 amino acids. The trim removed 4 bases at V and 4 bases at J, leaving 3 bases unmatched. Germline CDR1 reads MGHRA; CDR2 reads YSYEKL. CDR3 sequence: CASSPGLAAYNEQFF. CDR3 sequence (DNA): TGCGCCAGCAGCCCGGGACTAGCGGCATACAATGAGCAGTTCTTC.

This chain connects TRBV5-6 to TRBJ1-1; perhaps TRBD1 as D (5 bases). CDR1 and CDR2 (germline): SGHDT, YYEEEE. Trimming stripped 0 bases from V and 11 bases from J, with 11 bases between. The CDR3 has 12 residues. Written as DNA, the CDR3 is TGTGCCAGCAGCTTGGTCCTGGGGGGGGCTTTCTTT. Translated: CASSLVLGGAFF.

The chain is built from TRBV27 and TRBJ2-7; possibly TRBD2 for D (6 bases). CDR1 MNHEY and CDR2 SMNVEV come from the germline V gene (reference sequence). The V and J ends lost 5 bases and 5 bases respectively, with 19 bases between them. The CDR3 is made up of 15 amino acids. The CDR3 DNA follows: TGTGCCAGCAGTCGCATGGGGGGACTGCTCCACGAGCAGTACTTC. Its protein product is CASSRMGGLLHEQYF.

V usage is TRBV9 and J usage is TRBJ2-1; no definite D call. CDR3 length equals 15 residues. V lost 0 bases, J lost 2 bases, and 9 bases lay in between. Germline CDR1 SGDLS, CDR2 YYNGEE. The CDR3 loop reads CASSVGPSPYNEQFF. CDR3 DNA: TGTGCCAGCAGCGTAGGGCCCTCCCCCTACAATGAGCAGTTCTTC.

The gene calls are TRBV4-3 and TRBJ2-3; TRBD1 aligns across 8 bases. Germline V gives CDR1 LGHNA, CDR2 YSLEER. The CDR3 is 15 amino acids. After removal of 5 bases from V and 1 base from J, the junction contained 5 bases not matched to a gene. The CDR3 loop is CASSAGTGGTDTQYF. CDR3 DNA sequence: TGCGCCAGCAGCGCCGGGACAGGAGGCACAGATACGCAGTATTTT.

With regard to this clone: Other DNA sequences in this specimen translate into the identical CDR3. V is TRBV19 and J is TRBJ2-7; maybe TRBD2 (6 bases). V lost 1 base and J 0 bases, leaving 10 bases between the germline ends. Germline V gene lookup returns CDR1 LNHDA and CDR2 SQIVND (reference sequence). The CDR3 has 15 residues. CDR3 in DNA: TGTGCCAGTAGTATAGGGAGCGGGTCCTCCTACGAGCAGTACTTC. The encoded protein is CASSIGSGSSYEQYF.

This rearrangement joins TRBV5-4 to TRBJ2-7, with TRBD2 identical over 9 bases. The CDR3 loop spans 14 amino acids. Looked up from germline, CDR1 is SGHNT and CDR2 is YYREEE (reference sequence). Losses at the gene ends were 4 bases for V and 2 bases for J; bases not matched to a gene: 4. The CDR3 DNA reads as TGTGCCAGCAGCGCTGGCGGGGGGGCCTACGAGCAGTACTTC. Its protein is CASSAGGGAYEQYF. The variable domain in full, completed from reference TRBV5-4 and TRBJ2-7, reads ETGVTQSPTHLIKTRGQQVTLRCSSQSGHNTVSWYQQALGQGPQFIFQYYREEENGRGNFPPRFSGLQFPNYSSELNVNALELDDSALYLCASSAGGGAYEQYFGPGTRLTVT.

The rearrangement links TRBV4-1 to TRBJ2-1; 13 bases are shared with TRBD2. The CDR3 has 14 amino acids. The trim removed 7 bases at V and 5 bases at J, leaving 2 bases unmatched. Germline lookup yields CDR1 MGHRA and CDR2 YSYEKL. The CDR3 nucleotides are TGCGCCAGCACGGGACTAGCGGGACACAATGAGCAGTTCTTC. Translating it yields CASTGLAGHNEQFF.

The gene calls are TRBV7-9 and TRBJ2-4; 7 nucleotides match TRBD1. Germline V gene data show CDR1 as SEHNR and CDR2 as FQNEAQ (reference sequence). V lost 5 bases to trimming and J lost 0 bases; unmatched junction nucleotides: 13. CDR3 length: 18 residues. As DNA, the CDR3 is TGTGCCAGCAGCCGGACGGACAGGATAGAACTAGCCAAAAACATTCAGTACTTC. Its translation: CASSRTDRIELAKNIQYF.

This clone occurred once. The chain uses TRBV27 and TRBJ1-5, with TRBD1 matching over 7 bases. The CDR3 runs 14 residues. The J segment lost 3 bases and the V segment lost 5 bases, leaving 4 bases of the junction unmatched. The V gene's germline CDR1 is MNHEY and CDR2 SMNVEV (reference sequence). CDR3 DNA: TGTGCCAGCAGTGGACAGGCCGACAATCAGCCCCAGCATTTT. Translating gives CASSGQADNQPQHF.

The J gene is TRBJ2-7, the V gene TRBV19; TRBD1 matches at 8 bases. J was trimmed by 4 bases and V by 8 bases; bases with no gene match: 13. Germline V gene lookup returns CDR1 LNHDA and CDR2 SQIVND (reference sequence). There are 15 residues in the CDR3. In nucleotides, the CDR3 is TGTGCCAGTCGGCCCGAAACAGGGGGTATATACGAGCAGTACTTC. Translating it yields CASRPETGGIYEQYF. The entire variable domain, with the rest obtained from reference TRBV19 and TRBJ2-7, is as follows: DGGITQSPKYLFRKEGQNVTLSCEQNLNHDAMYWYRQDPGQGLRLIYYSQIVNDFQKGDIAEGYSVSREKKESFPLTVTSAQKNPTAFYLCASRPETGGIYEQYFGPGTRLTVT.

Written as DNA, the CDR3 is TGTGCCAGCAGTGAAGCGCTTCGGGGTAGCGGGAGGCCCCTGAGGGAGACCCAGTACTTC. It is translated as CASSEALRGSGRPLRETQYF. V is TRBV6-1 and J is TRBJ2-5, with 10 bases fitting TRBD2. J lost 5 bases, V lost 0 bases, and 18 bases had no gene match. This CDR3 comprises 20 residues. The germline CDR1 and CDR2 sequences are MNHNS and SASEGT.

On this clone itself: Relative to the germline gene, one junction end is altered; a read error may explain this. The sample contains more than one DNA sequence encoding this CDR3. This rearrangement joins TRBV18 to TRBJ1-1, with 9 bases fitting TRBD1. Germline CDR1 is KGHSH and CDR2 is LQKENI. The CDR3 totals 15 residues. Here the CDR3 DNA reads TGTGCCAGCTCCGAGGACAGGGGCTGGTACACTGAAGCCTTCTTT. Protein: CASSEDRGWYTEAFF.

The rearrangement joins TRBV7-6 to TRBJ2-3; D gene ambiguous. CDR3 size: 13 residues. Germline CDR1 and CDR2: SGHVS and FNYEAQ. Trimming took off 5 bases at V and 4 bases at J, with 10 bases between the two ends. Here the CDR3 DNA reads TGTGCCAGCAGCGATAGACTCGCAGATACGCAGTATTTT. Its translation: CASSDRLADTQYF.

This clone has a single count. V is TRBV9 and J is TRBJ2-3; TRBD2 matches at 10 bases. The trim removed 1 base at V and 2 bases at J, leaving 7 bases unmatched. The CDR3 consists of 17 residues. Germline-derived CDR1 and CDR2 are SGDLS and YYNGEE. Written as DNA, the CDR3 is TGTGCCAGCAGCGTAAAGGCTAGCGGGAGTCTCACAGATACGCAGTATTTT. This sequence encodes CASSVKASGSLTDTQYF.